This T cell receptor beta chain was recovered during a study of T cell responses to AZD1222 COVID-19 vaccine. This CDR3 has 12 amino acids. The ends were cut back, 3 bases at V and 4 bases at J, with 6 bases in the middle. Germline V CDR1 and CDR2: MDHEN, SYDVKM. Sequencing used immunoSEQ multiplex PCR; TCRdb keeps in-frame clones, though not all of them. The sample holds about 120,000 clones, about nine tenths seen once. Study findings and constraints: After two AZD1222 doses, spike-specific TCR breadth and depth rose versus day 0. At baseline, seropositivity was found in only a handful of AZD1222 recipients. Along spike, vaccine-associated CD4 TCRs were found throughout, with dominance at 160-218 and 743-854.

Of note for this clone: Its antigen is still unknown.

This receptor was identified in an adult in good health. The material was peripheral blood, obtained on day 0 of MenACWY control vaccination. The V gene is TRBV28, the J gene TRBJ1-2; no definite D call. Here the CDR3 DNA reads TGTGCCAGCAGTTTGCGCAGCTATGGCTACACCTTC. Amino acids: CASSLRSYGYTF.